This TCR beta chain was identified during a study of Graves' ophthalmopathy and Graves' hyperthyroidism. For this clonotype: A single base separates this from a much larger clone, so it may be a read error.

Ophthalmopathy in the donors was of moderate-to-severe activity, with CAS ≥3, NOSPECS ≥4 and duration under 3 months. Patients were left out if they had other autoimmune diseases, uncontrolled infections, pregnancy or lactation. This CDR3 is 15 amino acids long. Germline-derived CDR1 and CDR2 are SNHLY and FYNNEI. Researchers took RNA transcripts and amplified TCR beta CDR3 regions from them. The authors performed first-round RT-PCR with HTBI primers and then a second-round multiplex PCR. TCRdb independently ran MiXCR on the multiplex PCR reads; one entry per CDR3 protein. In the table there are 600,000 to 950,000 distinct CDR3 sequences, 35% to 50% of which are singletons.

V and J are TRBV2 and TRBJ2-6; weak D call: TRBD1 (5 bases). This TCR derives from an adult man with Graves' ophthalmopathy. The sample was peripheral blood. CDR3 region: CTSSPGPSGANVLTF. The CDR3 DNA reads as TGTACCAGCAGCCCAGGGCCCTCTGGGGCCAACGTCCTGACTTTC.